These T cell receptor beta chains were read from a single sample in a study of T cell repertoires in aging, cancer and after chemotherapy. Each CDR3 protein is one row after TCRdb ran MiXCR on the multiplex PCR reads. This repertoire shows roughly 12,000 distinct CDR3 sequences, around 30% found once; its top ten account for 8% to 10%. The sequenced sample consisted of blood. These receptors originate from a human donor with a blood cancer. The CDR3 runs from the conserved cysteine through the conserved F or W. A D gene is named only where the DNA matches it firmly. Expanded clones get a size class; other rows say once, few or many, or leave the size out.

NA	TRBJ2-3	NA	TRBV7-9	TGTGCCAGTTCTACCGGGCCTTCTGGCGCAGATACGCAGTATTTT	CASSTGPSGADTQYF
NA	TRBJ1-3	many	TRBV19	TGTGCCAGTAGTATCCGATCCTTCGGAAACACCATATATTTT	CASSIRSFGNTIYF
TRBD2	TRBJ2-1	medium-sized	TRBV29-1	TGCAGCGTGGAGGGACTAGCGGGAGGTTATGAGCAGTTCTTC	CSVEGLAGGYEQFF
TRBD2	TRBJ2-2	few	TRBV7-9	TGTGCCAGCAGCTCCGGACTAGCGGGGGGGAACACCGGGGAGCTGTTTTTT	CASSSGLAGGNTGELFF
TRBD1	TRBJ2-5	NA	TRBV5-6	TGTGCCAGCAGCTTGGGGGTCAGGGGGCGGGAGACCCAGTACTTC	CASSLGVRGRETQYF
TRBD2	TRBJ2-1	NA	TRBV20-1	TGCAGTGCTTACCCCCTAACAGCGGGGGTCTACAATGAGCAGTTCTTC	CSAYPLTAGVYNEQFF
NA	TRBJ1-3	NA	TRBV5-5	TGCGCCAGCAGCTTGTGGGGTTATGGAAACACCATATATTTT	CASSLWGYGNTIYF
NA	TRBJ1-5	medium-sized	TRBV19	TGTGCCAGTAGTTCCGGGGGCGGGAATCAGCCCCAGCATTTT	CASSSGGGNQPQHF
NA	TRBJ2-5	NA	TRBV4-3	TGTGCCAGCAGCCCTACCAGGGGAGGTCAAGAGACCCAGTACTTC	CASSPTRGGQETQYF
NA	TRBJ1-1	few	TRBV18	TGTGCCAGCACTGGGGCCCTGAACACTGAAGCTTTCTTT	CASTGALNTEAFF
TRBD1	TRBJ2-1	medium-sized	TRBV30	TGTGCCTCCCCGGGACAGGGAATGTACAATGAGCAGTTCTTC	CASPGQGMYNEQFF
TRBD1	TRBJ1-3	NA	TRBV24-1	TGTGCCACCAGGAGGGGGCTCTCTGGAAACACCATATATTTT	CATRRGLSGNTIYF
NA	TRBJ1-4	NA	TRBV5-1	TGCGCCAGCAGCTTGCTACAGGGCGGCGAAAAACTGTTTTTT	CASSLLQGGEKLFF
TRBD1	TRBJ2-1	many	TRBV12-3/TRBV12-4	TGTGCCAGCAGTTCACAGGGGTTCAGCGAGCAGTTCTTC	CASSSQGFSEQFF
TRBD1	TRBJ1-4	medium-sized	TRBV5-4	TGTGCCAGCAGCATTGGACAGGGGGATGAAAAACTGTTTTTT	CASSIGQGDEKLFF